The 28 T cell receptor beta chains given below trace back to one sample, sequenced in a study of Tregs in tolerant kidney transplant recipients. The table came from immunoSEQ multiplex PCR; TCRdb's copy has only in-frame clones and leaves some out. The sample carries some 70,000 clones, roughly 92% recorded once. The sequencing used CD8+ T cells from blood, collected before the transplant. All receptors derive from a human donor who received a combined kidney and bone marrow transplant.

This chain uses TRBV5-1 with TRBJ2-7, with TRBD1 matching 7 bases. Germline V gene lookup returns CDR1 SGHRS and CDR2 YFSETQ. The CDR3 covers 15 residues. V was pared by 0 bases and J by 4 bases, with 7 bases of the junction left unmatched. CDR3 DNA sequence: TGCGCCAGCAGCTTGGGAGGGGGCCTCGGATACGAGCAGTACTTC. Amino acid sequence: CASSLGGGLGYEQYF.

This clone has only a few counts. The CDR3 loop is CASSEASGVGWETQYF. DNA of the CDR3: TGTGCCAGCAGTGAAGCGTCGGGAGTGGGGTGGGAGACCCAGTACTTC. The chain recombines TRBV6-1 with TRBJ2-5; D possibly corresponds to TRBD2 (6 bases). The CDR3 has 16 residues. Germline CDR1 and CDR2: MNHNS and SASEGT. The V and J ends lost 0 bases and 5 bases respectively, with 16 bases between them.

The genes are TRBV4-1 and TRBJ2-5; D is ambiguous. Matching the DNA end better, TRBJ2-7 makes the J call doubtful. Germline V gives CDR1 MGHRA, CDR2 YSYEKL. This CDR3 comprises 12 residues. The CDR3 spells CASSQDLTEQYF. In nucleotides, the CDR3 is TGCGCCAGCAGCCAAGATTTAACCGAGCAGTACTTC.

On this clone: The sample has other DNA sequences that encode this CDR3 too. V is TRBV28 and J is TRBJ2-2; D not resolved. CDR1 is MDHEN, CDR2 SYDVKM, per germline. Trimming stripped 3 bases from V and 1 base from J, with 6 bases between. The CDR3 sequence is 14 residues long. Written as DNA, the CDR3 is TGTGCCAGCAGTTTCAACAGGAACACCGGGGAGCTGTTTTTT. Its protein product is CASSFNRNTGELFF.

The chain couples TRBV7-9 to TRBJ2-7; weak D call: TRBD2 (6 bases). The V gene lost 4 bases and the J gene lost 2 bases, with 12 bases spanning the gap. This CDR3 comprises 14 residues. Germline CDR1 reads SEHNR; CDR2 reads FQNEAQ (reference sequence). For the CDR3, the DNA is TGTGCCAGCAGCTCCTTAGCGGCCCCCTACGAGCAGTACTTC. Its protein is CASSSLAAPYEQYF. The full variable domain, its missing parts supplied by reference TRBV7-9 and TRBJ2-7, is DTGVSQNPRHKITKRGQNVTFRCDPISEHNRLYWYRQTLGQGPEFLTYFQNEAQLEKSRLLSDRFSAERPKGSFSTLEIQRTEQGDSAMYLCASSSLAAPYEQYFGPGTRLTVT.

The chain carries TRBV12-5 and TRBJ2-3; unclear D gene. The CDR3 contains 10 residues. The V gene's germline CDR1 is LGHNT and CDR2 FRNRAP. V was shortened by 3 bases and J by 9 bases, with 4 bases between the two germline ends. CDR3 residues: CASGFPTQYF. The CDR3, as DNA: TGTGCTAGTGGTTTCCCGACGCAGTATTTT.

The V call is TRBV15, the J call TRBJ2-1, with 8 positions matching TRBD2. The CDR3 consists of 15 residues. CDR1 LNHNV and CDR2 YYDKDF come from the germline V gene (reference sequence). J was trimmed by 4 bases and V by 2 bases; bases with no gene match: 4. The chain's CDR3 is CATSRPGGDYNEQFF. CDR3 DNA sequence: TGTGCCACCAGCAGACCCGGGGGGGATTACAATGAGCAGTTCTTC. Based on the CDR3 plus reference TRBV15 and TRBJ2-1, the full variable domain is DAMVIQNPRYQVTQFGKPVTLSCSQTLNHNVMYWYQQKSSQAPKLLFHYYDKDFNNEADTPDNFQSRRPNTSFCFLDIRSPGLGDTAMYLCATSRPGGDYNEQFFGPGTRLTVL.

The rearrangement uses TRBV4-1 and TRBJ2-7; 10 bases align to TRBD2. V trimming: 0 bases; J trimming: 3 bases; junction bases outside the gene matches: 5. This CDR3 region has 16 residues. Germline-derived CDR1 and CDR2 are MGHRA and YSYEKL. The CDR3 sequence is CASSQDPSGGGYEQYF. In nucleotides, the CDR3 is TGCGCCAGCAGCCAAGATCCGAGCGGGGGGGGCTACGAGCAGTACTTC.

The gene calls are TRBV2 and TRBJ2-3; 7 nucleotides agree with TRBD2. Losses at the gene ends were 0 bases for V and 3 bases for J; bases not matched to a gene: 6. In germline, CDR1 is SNHLY, CDR2 FYNNEI. The CDR3 is 16 residues long. The CDR3 sequence: CASSEAGGFLTDTQYF. The DNA of the CDR3 is TGTGCCAGCAGTGAAGCGGGGGGGTTCTTGACAGATACGCAGTATTTT.

The chain uses TRBV13 and TRBJ2-7; a weak D match, TRBD1 (6 bases). The germline gives CDR1 PRHDT, CDR2 FYEKMQ (reference sequence). V gave up 2 bases and J gave up 5 bases, with 13 bases separating them. The CDR3 has 14 residues. CDR3 protein: CASSLKQGADEQYF. In DNA form, the CDR3 reads TGTGCCAGCAGCTTAAAACAGGGAGCCGACGAGCAGTACTTC.

The rearrangement uses TRBV7-8 and TRBJ2-7, with D unclear. Germline V gene lookup returns CDR1 SGHVS and CDR2 FQNEAQ. The CDR3 loop spans 14 amino acids. The germline V and J ends were trimmed by 2 bases and 0 bases, with 8 bases remaining between them. This CDR3 reads CASSLHFSSYEQYF. CDR3 nucleotide sequence: TGTGCCAGCAGCTTACACTTTAGCTCCTACGAGCAGTACTTC.

The rearrangement links TRBV6-5 to TRBJ1-1; 7 bases line up with TRBD1. From germline, CDR1 is MNHEY and CDR2 SVGAGI. This CDR3 has 16 residues. The ends lost 0 bases at V and 0 bases at J; junction bases unmatched: 4. For the CDR3, the DNA is TGTGCCAGCAGTTACTCTACAGGGGAATTGAACACTGAAGCTTTCTTT. This gives the protein CASSYSTGELNTEAFF.

This clone is a singleton in its sample. V usage is TRBV28 and J usage is TRBJ2-2; TRBD1 matches at 9 bases. This CDR3 contains 15 residues. Germline V gene data show CDR1 as MDHEN and CDR2 as SYDVKM. Trimming cost V 6 bases and J 5 bases; bases outside gene matches: 7. The CDR3 loop reads CASRPGQGNTGELFF. The DNA of the CDR3 is TGTGCCAGCAGGCCTGGACAGGGGAATACCGGGGAGCTGTTTTTT.

V and J are TRBV9 and TRBJ2-2, with 7 bases identical to TRBD1. The J segment lost 2 bases and the V segment lost 4 bases, leaving 11 bases of the junction unmatched. CDR1 SGDLS and CDR2 YYNGEE come from the germline V gene. CDR3 length: 17 amino acids. The CDR3 coding sequence is TGTGCCAGCAGCCGGCCGCGGACAGGCCCAAACACCGGGGAGCTGTTTTTT. The encoded protein is CASSRPRTGPNTGELFF.

This clone appeared once. This rearrangement joins TRBV7-2 to TRBJ2-3, with TRBD2 matching over 12 bases. V was clipped by 4 bases and J by 5 bases; unmatched bases: 7. The germline V gene encodes CDR1 SGHTA and CDR2 FQGNSA. The CDR3 spans 16 residues. The CDR3: CASSWRLAGVLDTQYF. The CDR3, as DNA: TGTGCCAGCAGCTGGCGACTAGCGGGGGTTCTAGATACGCAGTATTTT.

The chain carries TRBV13 and TRBJ2-3, with D possibly being TRBD2 (5 bases). V was cut by 3 bases and J by 12 bases, with 13 bases left in between. The germline gives CDR1 PRHDT, CDR2 FYEKMQ (reference sequence). This CDR3 comprises 12 residues. This CDR3 reads CASSFTGISQYF. CDR3 bases: TGTGCCAGCAGCTTCACCGGGATTAGCCAGTATTTT.

The rearrangement uses TRBV11-2 and TRBJ2-7; possibly TRBD2 for D (5 bases). V lost 1 base and J lost 7, with 8 bases in between. The germline CDR1 and CDR2 sequences are SGHAT and FQNNGV. CDR3 length: 12 residues. As DNA, the CDR3 is TGTGCCAGCAGCTTAGGTGGGGAGGAGCAGTACTTC. This translates into CASSLGGEEQYF.

The rearrangement joins TRBV23-1 to TRBJ1-1; TRBD1 aligns across 10 bases. TRBV23-1 is an open reading frame whose function is uncertain. The CDR3 loop spans 16 amino acids. The ends lost 7 bases at V and 5 bases at J; junction bases unmatched: 13. The DNA for the CDR3 is TGCGCCAGCACGTACTTTGCTGACAGGGGGCCAACTGAAGCTTTCTTT. It is translated as CASTYFADRGPTEAFF.

Only one count was recorded for this clone. The chain links TRBV5-6 to TRBJ2-7, with D perhaps TRBD1 (6 bases). The CDR3 is made up of 14 amino acids. In germline, CDR1 is SGHDT, CDR2 YYEEEE. Trimming removed 4 bases at V and 2 bases at J, with 13 bases between. Written as DNA, the CDR3 is TGTGCCAGCAGCGCAGGGGTGGCAGCCTACGAGCAGTACTTC. It is translated as CASSAGVAAYEQYF. Full variable domain (missing parts from reference TRBV5-6 and TRBJ2-7): DAGVTQSPTHLIKTRGQQVTLRCSPKSGHDTVSWYQQALGQGPQFIFQYYEEEERQRGNFPDRFSGHQFPNYSSELNVNALLLGDSALYLCASSAGVAAYEQYFGPGTRLTVT.

The V gene is TRBV5-6, the J gene TRBJ2-7, with 11 bases matching TRBD1. The CDR3 covers 15 residues. V shed 4 bases, J shed 3 bases, and the junction held 6 bases outside the gene matches. Germline values: CDR1 SGHDT, CDR2 YYEEEE. CDR3 sequence reads: CASSMGQGVHYEQYF. In DNA form, the CDR3 reads TGTGCCAGCAGCATGGGACAGGGGGTACACTACGAGCAGTACTTC.

The rearrangement links TRBV5-5 to TRBJ2-1; the match to TRBD1 covers 9 bases. The trim removed 2 bases at V and 8 bases at J, leaving 8 bases unmatched. There are 15 residues in the CDR3. CDR1 and CDR2 from the germline V gene are SGHKS and YYEKEE (reference sequence). The CDR3 DNA reads as TGTGCCAGCAGCTTCCGGGACAGGGTGATCGATGAGCAGTTCTTC. This codes for CASSFRDRVIDEQFF.

V usage is TRBV9 and J usage is TRBJ2-3, with D perhaps matching TRBD1 (5 bases). This CDR3 is built from 16 residues. Per the germline V gene, CDR1 is SGDLS and CDR2 is YYNGEE. Trimming took 0 bases from V and 0 from J, leaving 11 bases between them. DNA of the CDR3: TGTGCCAGCAGCGTAGGGGTGACAGCTAGCACAGATACGCAGTATTTT. Amino acid sequence: CASSVGVTASTDTQYF.

The chain links TRBV25-1 to TRBJ2-5, with a tentative D call TRBD2 (5 bases). V was shortened by 1 base and J by 5 bases, with 11 bases between the two germline ends. Germline CDR1 is MGHDK and CDR2 is SYGVNS. The CDR3 spans 14 residues. CDR3 residues: CASSELEGGETQYF. The CDR3, as DNA: TGTGCCAGCAGTGAATTAGAGGGCGGGGAGACCCAGTACTTC.

The chain links TRBV28 to TRBJ2-1, with a possible D match to TRBD2 (5 bases). The CDR3 extends over 16 amino acids. Germline values: CDR1 MDHEN, CDR2 SYDVKM. Trimming shortened V by 1 base and J by 5 bases, and 15 bases separated the two germline ends. The CDR3 sequence is CASSLSGFTKDNEQFF. The CDR3 coding sequence is TGTGCCAGCAGTTTATCGGGATTCACTAAAGACAATGAGCAGTTCTTC.

This clone was picked up one time. The chain recombines TRBV19 with TRBJ2-7, with 9 bases that match TRBD2. The CDR3 extends over 19 amino acids. Germline V gene sequence: CDR1 LNHDA, CDR2 SQIVND (reference sequence). V gave up 1 base and J gave up 0 bases; unmatched junction bases: 13. The DNA for the CDR3 is TGTGCCAGTAGTATAGGGGGAGGCGGGAGGGACCCCACCTCCTACGAGCAGTACTTC. Its translation is CASSIGGGGRDPTSYEQYF.

The V and J genes are TRBV29-1 and TRBJ2-6; D is possibly TRBD1 (6 bases). Germline-derived CDR1 and CDR2 are SQVTM and ANQGSEA. V lost 6 bases and J lost 2, with 17 bases in between. The CDR3 is 16 amino acids. The CDR3 DNA reads as TGCAGCGTACTAACCGGGACATGGACTGGGGCCAACGTCCTGACTTTC. This gives the protein CSVLTGTWTGANVLTF. The entire variable domain, with the rest obtained from reference TRBV29-1 and TRBJ2-6, is as follows: SAVISQKPSRDICQRGTSLTIQCQVDSQVTMMFWYRQQPGQSLTLIATANQGSEATYESGFVIDKFPISRPNLTFSTLTVSNMSPEDSSIYLCSVLTGTWTGANVLTFGAGSRLTVL.

This rearrangement joins TRBV11-2 to TRBJ2-7; 12 nucleotides match TRBD1. The CDR3 is 15 amino acids. The ends lost 2 bases at V and 4 bases at J; junction bases unmatched: 3. CDR1 is SGHAT and CDR2 is FQNNGV in the germline V gene. The CDR3 sequence is CASSLPGQGAYEQYF. CDR3 coding DNA: TGTGCCAGCAGCTTACCGGGACAGGGGGCTTACGAGCAGTACTTC.

The V and J genes are TRBV27 and TRBJ2-6; 8 bases map to TRBD1. This CDR3 has 16 amino acids. Germline assignment: CDR1 MNHEY and CDR2 SMNVEV (reference sequence). The J segment lost 0 bases and the V segment lost 6 bases, leaving 4 bases of the junction unmatched. In DNA form, the CDR3 reads TGTGCCAGCAGGACAGGGGTTTTCTCTGGGGCCAACGTCCTGACTTTC. Its translation: CASRTGVFSGANVLTF.